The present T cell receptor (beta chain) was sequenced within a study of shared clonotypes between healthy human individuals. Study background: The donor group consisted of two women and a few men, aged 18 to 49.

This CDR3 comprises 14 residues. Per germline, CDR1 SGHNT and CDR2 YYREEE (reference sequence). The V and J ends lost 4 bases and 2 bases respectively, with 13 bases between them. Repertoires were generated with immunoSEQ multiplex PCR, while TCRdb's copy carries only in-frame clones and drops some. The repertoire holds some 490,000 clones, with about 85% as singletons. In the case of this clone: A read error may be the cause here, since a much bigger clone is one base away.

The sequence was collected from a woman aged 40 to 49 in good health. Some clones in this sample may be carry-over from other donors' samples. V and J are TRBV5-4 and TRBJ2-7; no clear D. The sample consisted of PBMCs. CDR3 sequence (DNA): TGTGCCAGCAGCCAAGATCTCGGACCCTACGAGCAGTACTTC. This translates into CASSQDLGPYEQYF.